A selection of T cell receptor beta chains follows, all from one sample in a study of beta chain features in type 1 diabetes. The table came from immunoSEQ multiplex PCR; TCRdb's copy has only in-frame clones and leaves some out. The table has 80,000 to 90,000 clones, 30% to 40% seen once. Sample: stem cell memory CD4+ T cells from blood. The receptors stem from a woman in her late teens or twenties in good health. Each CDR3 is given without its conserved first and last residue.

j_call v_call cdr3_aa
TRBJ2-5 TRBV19 ASSLSPGLAETQY
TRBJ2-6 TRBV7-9 ASDLEGANSGANVLT
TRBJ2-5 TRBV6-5 ASSYSWQGGETQY
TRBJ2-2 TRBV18 ASSPMTGDTGELF
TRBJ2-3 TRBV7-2 ASSSYREGDTQY
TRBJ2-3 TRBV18 ASSPNAMADTQY
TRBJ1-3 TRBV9 ASSSTHNGHSGNTIY
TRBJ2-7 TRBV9 ASSVGQGDEQY
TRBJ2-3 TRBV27 ASRLAGSDTQY
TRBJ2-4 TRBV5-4 ASSLGTGDIQY
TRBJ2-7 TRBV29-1 SVEDRGDEQY
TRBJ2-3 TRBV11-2 ASSRSTDYYTDTQY
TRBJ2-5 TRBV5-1 ASSLGSTAQETQY
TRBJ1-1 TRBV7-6 ASSLAHQTLQKAF
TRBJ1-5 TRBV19 ASSLRGSNQPQH
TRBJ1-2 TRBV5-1 ASSKASYGYA
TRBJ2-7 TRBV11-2 ASSVRDRARTSSYEQY
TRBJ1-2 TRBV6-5 ASSFLPGQGPYGYT
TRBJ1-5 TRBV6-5 ASSSTGGQPQH
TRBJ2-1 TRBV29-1 SVEPQSNEQF
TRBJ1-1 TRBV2 ASSGRALNTEAF
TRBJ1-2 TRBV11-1 ASSVGQVNYGYT
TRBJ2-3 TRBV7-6 ASSLGASGSSTDTQY
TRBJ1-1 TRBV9 ASSAGDRATEAF
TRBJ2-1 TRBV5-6 ASRREREQF
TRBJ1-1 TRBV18 ASSPGTGGNTEAF
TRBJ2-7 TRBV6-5 ASRPPGRGREQY
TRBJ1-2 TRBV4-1 ASSQDPGGGGGYT
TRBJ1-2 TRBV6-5 ASSLIPGHNYGYT
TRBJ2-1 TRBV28 ASRNPSSYNEQF
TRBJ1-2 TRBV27 ASSRTGVYGYT
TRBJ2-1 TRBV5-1 ASSERGSYNEQF
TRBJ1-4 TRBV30 AWSRSDRGYEKLF
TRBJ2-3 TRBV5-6 ASSLYEGAPDTQY
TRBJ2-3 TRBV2 ASKEDGSTDTQY
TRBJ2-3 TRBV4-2 ASSQNEAGGLNTQY
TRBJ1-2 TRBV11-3 ASSPRQGYAYGYT
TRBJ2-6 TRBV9 ASSVSSGANVLT
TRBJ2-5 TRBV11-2 ASSPEVLETQY